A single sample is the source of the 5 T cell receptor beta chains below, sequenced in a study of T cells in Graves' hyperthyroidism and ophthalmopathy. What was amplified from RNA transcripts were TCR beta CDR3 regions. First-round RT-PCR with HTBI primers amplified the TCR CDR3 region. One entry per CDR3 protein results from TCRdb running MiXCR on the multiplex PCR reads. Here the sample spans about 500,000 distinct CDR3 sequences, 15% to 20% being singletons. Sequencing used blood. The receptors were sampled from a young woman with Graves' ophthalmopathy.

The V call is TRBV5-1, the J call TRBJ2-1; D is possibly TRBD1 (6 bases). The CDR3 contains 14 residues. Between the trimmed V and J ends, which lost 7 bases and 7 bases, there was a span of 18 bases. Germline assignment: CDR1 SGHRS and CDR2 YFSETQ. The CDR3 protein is CASSLLEGENEQFF. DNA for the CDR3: TGCGCCAGCTCCCTTCTCGAGGGGGAGAATGAGCAGTTCTTC.

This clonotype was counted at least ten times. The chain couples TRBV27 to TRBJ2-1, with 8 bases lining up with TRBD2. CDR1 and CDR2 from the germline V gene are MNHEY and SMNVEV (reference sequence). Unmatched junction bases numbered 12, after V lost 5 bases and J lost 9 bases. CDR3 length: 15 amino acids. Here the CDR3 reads CASSRTAGRAVEQFF. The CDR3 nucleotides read TGTGCCAGCAGTAGAACCGCCGGGAGGGCCGTTGAGCAGTTCTTC.

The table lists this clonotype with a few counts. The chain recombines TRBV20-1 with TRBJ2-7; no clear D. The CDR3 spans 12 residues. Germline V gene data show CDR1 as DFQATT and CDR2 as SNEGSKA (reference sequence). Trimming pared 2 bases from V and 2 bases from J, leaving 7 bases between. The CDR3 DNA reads TGCAGTGCTAGACCCCCTACCTACGAGCAGTACTTC. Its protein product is CSARPPTYEQYF.

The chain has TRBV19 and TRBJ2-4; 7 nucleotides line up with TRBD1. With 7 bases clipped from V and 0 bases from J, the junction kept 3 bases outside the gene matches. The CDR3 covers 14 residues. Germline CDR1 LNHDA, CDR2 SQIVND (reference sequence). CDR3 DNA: TGTGCCAGTATGGACAGGTCAGCCAAAAACATTCAGTACTTC. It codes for CASMDRSAKNIQYF.

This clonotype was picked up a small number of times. The DNA of the CDR3 is TGTGCCACCAGTGCTACCGGGACAGGGGGCCCCAACAATGAGCAGTTCTTC. Amino acid sequence: CATSATGTGGPNNEQFF. The rearrangement links TRBV24-1 to TRBJ2-1; 12 bases align to TRBD1. The CDR3 consists of 17 residues. Germline V gives CDR1 KGHDR, CDR2 SFDVKD. The ends lost 5 bases at V and 5 bases at J; junction bases unmatched: 9.